This TCR beta chain emerged from a study of graft-versus-host responses after intestinal transplantation. Study details: In this cohort, recipients had multivisceral, liver-intestinal, or isolated intestinal transplants. The whole recipient group had anti-thymocyte globulin induction followed by tacrolimus and steroids for around 3 years. General study findings and limits: Some patients had graft-donor T cell macrochimerism. In their allografts, the ratios of graft-versus-host to host-versus-graft T cell clones were high. GvH clonotypes were identified within recipient marrow, with a subset emerging first in ileum or blood.

With respect to this clone: Antigen specificity is unknown.

Germline V lookup: CDR1 SEHNR, CDR2 FQNEAQ (reference sequence). V dropped 5 bases and J dropped 6 bases, with 17 bases sitting between them. The CDR3 extends over 15 amino acids. Data came from immunoSEQ multiplex PCR; TCRdb stores just in-frame clones and leaves some out. The sample shows about 97,000 clones, 80% to 95% of them seen only once. The rearrangement uses TRBV7-9 and TRBJ2-1; D may match TRBD1 or TRBD2 (7 bases each). The sequence was obtained from a human patient who received an intestinal transplant, so some T cells may come from the graft donor. Material: PBMCs, obtained approximately 420 days after intestinal transplant. CDR3 sequence: CASSPGQGGSNEQFF. CDR3 coding DNA: TGTGCCAGCAGCCCCGGCCAGGGGGGGTCCAATGAGCAGTTCTTC. The variable domain in full, completed from reference TRBV7-9 and TRBJ2-1, reads DTGVSQNPRHKITKRGQNVTFRCDPISEHNRLYWYRQTLGQGPEFLTYFQNEAQLEKSRLLSDRFSAERPKGSFSTLEIQRTEQGDSAMYLCASSPGQGGSNEQFFGPGTRLTVL.